This T cell receptor beta chain comes out of a study of post-analysis software for immune sequencing data. Study results and limitations: Patients used roughly five TRBV segments, including TRBV5-6, TRBV5-1 and TRBV20-1, more often than controls.

CDR1 is MNHEY and CDR2 is SVGAGI in the germline V gene. J lost 0 bases, V lost 4 bases, and 12 bases had no gene match. This CDR3 comprises 17 residues. A few counts support this clonotype. Its antigen remains unknown. Unique molecular identifiers were present in the TCR beta cDNA libraries. TCRdb ran MiXCR on the PCR reads and lists one entry per CDR3 protein. The profile covers more than 500,000 distinct CDR3 sequences, with roughly 34% appearing a single time and 5% to 6% taken by the ten largest. The receptor comes from a girl younger than 18 with multiple sclerosis. Sequenced material: blood. The chain employs TRBV6-5 and TRBJ2-7; TRBD1 aligns across 7 bases. CDR3 DNA sequence: TGTGCCAGCAGTTCCGGACAGGTAACACCTATCTCCTACGAGCAGTACTTC. Translated, it gives CASSSGQVTPISYEQYF.